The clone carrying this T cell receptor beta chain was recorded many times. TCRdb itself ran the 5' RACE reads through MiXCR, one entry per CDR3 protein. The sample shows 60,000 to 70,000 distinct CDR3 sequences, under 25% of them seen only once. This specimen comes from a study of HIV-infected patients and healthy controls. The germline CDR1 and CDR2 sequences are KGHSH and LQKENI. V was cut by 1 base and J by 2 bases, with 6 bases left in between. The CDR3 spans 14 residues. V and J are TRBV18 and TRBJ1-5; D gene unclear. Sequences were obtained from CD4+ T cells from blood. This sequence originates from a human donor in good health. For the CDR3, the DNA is TGTGCCAGCTCACCACGAACAGGCAATCAGCCCCAGCATTTT. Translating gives CASSPRTGNQPQHF. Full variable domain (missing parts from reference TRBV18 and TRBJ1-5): NAGVMQNPRHLVRRRGQEARLRCSPMKGHSHVYWYRQLPEEGLKFMVYLQKENIIDESGMPKERFSAEFPKEGPSILRIQQVVRGDSAAYFCASSPRTGNQPQHFGDGTRLSIL.